The 11 T cell receptor beta chains given below trace back to one sample, sequenced in a study of regulatory T cells in long-lasting Graves disease. Time point reported: persistent/refractory GD, antithyroid drugs over 5 years with positive TRAb. With RNA extracted from PBMCs as input, the TCR library was made. Arm-PCR with iRepertoire HTBI primers amplified the CDR3 regions for these TCR beta libraries. Each CDR3 protein is one row after TCRdb ran MiXCR on the multiplex PCR reads. Among about half a million distinct CDR3 sequences listed, less than 25% were seen once. The material sequenced was peripheral blood mononuclear cells (PBMCs), taken when the disease was refractory, from a patient treated with antithyroid drugs. The receptors originated from a female donor with Graves disease.

This sequence joins TRBV12-3 or TRBV12-4 and TRBJ1-4; TRBD1 is a possible D gene (5 bases). V was shortened by 6 bases and J by 9 bases, with 11 bases between the two germline ends. There are 12 residues in the CDR3. The CDR3, as DNA: TGTGCCAGCAGGTCTCCAGGGAAAAAACTGTTTTTT. Amino acids: CASRSPGKKLFF.

The table lists this clonotype with many counts. V is TRBV12-3 or TRBV12-4 and J is TRBJ1-1, with 11 bases matching TRBD1. CDR3 size: 14 residues. J gave up 7 bases and V 7 bases, and 8 bases lay outside the gene matches. CDR3 residues: CASTAGTGGFEAFF. The CDR3 nucleotides read TGTGCCAGCACCGCCGGGACAGGGGGGTTTGAAGCTTTCTTT.

The J gene is TRBJ1-5, the V gene TRBV6-2 or TRBV6-3; D is ambiguous. Germline V CDR1 and CDR2: MNHEY, SVGEGT. This CDR3 is built from 14 residues. V was clipped by 4 bases and J by 9 bases, with 16 bases between them. DNA of the CDR3: TGTGCCAGCAGTTCGACGGACGATTTGGGGCCCCAGCATTTT. Amino acids: CASSSTDDLGPQHF.

The chain combines TRBV30 with TRBJ1-1, with D tentatively TRBD1 (6 bases). The CDR3 length is 12 residues. Germline values: CDR1 GTSNPN, CDR2 SVGIG (reference sequence). V lost 8 bases and J lost 3, with 13 bases in between. CDR3 sequence (DNA): TGTGCCGAAGGGGGGGTGCACACTGAAGCTTTCTTT. Translation gives CAEGGVHTEAFF.

This chain links TRBV12-3 or TRBV12-4 with TRBJ2-3; tentative D call: TRBD2 (5 bases). This CDR3 comprises 12 residues. With 8 bases removed from V and 3 bases from J, the gap between germline ends came to 9 bases. The CDR3 here is CASQLETDTQYF. CDR3 bases: TGTGCCAGCCAACTAGAGACAGATACGCAGTATTTT.

The chain couples TRBV4-2 to TRBJ2-7; 15 bases map to TRBD2. This CDR3 spans 21 amino acids. The V and J ends lost 1 base and 0 bases, in that order; junction bases with no gene match: 13. CDR1 is LGHNA and CDR2 is YNFKEQ in the germline V gene. This CDR3 reads CASSQGVPRGLAGGNSYEQYF. The DNA for the CDR3 is TGTGCCAGCAGCCAAGGTGTCCCTCGAGGACTAGCGGGAGGGAACTCCTACGAGCAGTACTTC.

As regards this clonotype: This may be a read error: a much more frequent sequence differs by one nucleotide. The J gene is TRBJ2-4, the V gene TRBV5-1; TRBD1 matches 8 bases. The CDR3 has 17 residues. The V gene's germline CDR1 is SGHRS and CDR2 YFSETQ. CDR3 in amino acids: CANSLIPGGLPKNIQYF. CDR3 nucleotide sequence: TGCGCCAACAGCTTGATACCAGGGGGCCTGCCCAAAAACATTCAGTACTTC.

This clonotype was recorded at least ten times. The CDR3 bases are TGTGCCGTAGGGCAAGGACGCGAAGAGACCCAGTACTTC. This translates into CAVGQGREETQYF. V is TRBV10-3 and J is TRBJ2-5; D call uncertain. This CDR3 is 13 amino acids long. The V end lost 11 bases, the J end lost 3 bases, and 16 bases lay between the germline ends. The germline V gene encodes CDR1 ENHRY and CDR2 SYGVKD.

This clonotype has a count of ten or more. The chain uses TRBV27 and TRBJ2-7; D is undetermined. Trimming shortened V by 6 bases and J by 5 bases, and 8 bases separated the two germline ends. Germline CDR1 and CDR2: MNHEY and SMNVEV (reference sequence). This CDR3 comprises 11 residues. CDR3 residues: CASSSFHEQYF. The CDR3 bases are TGTGCCAGCAGCTCCTTCCACGAGCAGTACTTC.

This clonotype was seen at least ten times. The chain links TRBV20-1 to TRBJ1-2; 11 positions agree with TRBD1. The CDR3 covers 14 residues. V was clipped by 5 bases and J by 6 bases; unmatched bases: 8. The germline V gene encodes CDR1 DFQATT and CDR2 SNEGSKA (reference sequence). The CDR3 sequence: CSAGQGAAEDGYTF. The CDR3 nucleotides are TGCAGTGCTGGACAGGGGGCGGCAGAGGATGGCTACACCTTC.

Comments on this clonotype: It may be a read error: a sequence one base away is much more abundant. The rearrangement uses TRBV12-3 or TRBV12-4 and TRBJ2-7; a possible D gene is TRBD1 (5 bases). The CDR3 runs to 13 residues. V lost 7 bases and J 6 bases, leaving 16 bases between the germline ends. The chain's CDR3 is CASTPTGHCEQYF. In DNA, the CDR3 is TGTGCCAGCACCCCGACCGGACACTGCGAGCAGTACTTC.